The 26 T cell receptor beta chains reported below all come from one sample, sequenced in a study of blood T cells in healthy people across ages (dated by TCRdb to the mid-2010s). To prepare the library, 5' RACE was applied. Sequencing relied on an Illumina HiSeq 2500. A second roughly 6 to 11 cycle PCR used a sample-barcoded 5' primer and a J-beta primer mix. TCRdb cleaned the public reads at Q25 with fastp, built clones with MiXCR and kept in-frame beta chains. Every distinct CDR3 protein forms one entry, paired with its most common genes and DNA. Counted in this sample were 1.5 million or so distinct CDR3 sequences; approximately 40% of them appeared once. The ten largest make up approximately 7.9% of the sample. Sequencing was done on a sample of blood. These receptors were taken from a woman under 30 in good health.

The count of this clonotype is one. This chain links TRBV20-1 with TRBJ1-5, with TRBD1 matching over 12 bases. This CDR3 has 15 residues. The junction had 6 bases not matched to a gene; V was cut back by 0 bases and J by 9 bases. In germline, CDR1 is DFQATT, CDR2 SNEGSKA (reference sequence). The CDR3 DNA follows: TGCAGTGCTAGAGACGGGACAGGGGGCAGTCGGCCCCAGCATTTT. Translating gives CSARDGTGGSRPQHF.

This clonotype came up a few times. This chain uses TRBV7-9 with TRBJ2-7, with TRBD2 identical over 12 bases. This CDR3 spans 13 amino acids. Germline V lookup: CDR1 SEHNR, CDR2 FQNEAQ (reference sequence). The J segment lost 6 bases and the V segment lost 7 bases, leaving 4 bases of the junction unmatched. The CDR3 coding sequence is TGTGCCAGCAAACTAGCGGGAGGAGGCGAGCAGTACTTC. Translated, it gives CASKLAGGGEQYF. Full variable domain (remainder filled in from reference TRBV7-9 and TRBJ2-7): DTGVSQNPRHKITKRGQNVTFRCDPISEHNRLYWYRQTLGQGPEFLTYFQNEAQLEKSRLLSDRFSAERPKGSFSTLEIQRTEQGDSAMYLCASKLAGGGEQYFGPGTRLTVT.

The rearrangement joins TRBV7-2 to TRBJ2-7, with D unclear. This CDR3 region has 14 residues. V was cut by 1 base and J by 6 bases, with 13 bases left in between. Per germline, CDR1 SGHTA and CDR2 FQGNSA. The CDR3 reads CASSLVDQDGEQYF. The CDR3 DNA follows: TGTGCCAGCAGCTTAGTCGATCAGGACGGCGAGCAGTACTTC.

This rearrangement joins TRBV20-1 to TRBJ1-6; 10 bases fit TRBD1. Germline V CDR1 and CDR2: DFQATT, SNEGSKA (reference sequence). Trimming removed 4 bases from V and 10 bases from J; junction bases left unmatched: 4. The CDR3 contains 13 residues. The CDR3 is CSATRDRGSPLHF. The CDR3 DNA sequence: TGCAGTGCTACGCGGGACAGGGGATCACCCCTCCACTTT.

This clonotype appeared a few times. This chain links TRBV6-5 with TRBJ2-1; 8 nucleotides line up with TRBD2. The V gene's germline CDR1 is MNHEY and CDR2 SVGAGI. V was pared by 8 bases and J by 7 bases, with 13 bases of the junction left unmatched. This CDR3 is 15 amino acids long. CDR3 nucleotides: TGTGCCAGCCGAGACATAACTAGCGGAAAAAATGAGCAGTTCTTC. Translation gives CASRDITSGKNEQFF.

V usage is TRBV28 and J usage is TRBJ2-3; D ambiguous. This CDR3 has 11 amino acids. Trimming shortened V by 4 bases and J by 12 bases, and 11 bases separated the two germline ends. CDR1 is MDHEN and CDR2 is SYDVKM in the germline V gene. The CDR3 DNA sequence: TGTGCCAGCAGTTCGGTTTCTCCCCAGTATTTT. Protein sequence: CASSSVSPQYF.

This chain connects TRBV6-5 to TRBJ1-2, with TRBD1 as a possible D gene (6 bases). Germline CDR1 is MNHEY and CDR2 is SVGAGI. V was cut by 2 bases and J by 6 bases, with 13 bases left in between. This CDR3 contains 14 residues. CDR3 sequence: CASSYGTLADGYTF. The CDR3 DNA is TGTGCCAGCAGTTACGGGACACTAGCGGATGGCTACACCTTC.

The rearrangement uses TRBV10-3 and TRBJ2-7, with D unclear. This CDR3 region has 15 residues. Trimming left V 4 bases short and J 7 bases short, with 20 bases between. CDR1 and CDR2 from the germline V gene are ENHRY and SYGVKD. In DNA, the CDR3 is TGTGCCATCAGTGGGACCCCTGATCTCCCGGGTGAGCAGTACTTC. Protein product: CAISGTPDLPGEQYF.

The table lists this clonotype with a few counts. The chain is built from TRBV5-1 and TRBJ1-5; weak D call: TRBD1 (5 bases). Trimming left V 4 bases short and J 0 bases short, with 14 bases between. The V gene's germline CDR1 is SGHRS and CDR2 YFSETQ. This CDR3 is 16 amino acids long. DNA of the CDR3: TGCGCCAGCAGCCCGGGGGGTCTATATAGCAATCAGCCCCAGCATTTT. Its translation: CASSPGGLYSNQPQHF.

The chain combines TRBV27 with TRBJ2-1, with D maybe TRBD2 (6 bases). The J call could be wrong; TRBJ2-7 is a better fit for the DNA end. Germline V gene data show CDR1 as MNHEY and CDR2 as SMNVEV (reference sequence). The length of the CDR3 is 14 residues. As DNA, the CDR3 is TGTGCCAGCAGTTTTAGCGGTCCCCACAATGAGCAGTACTTC. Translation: CASSFSGPHNEQYF.

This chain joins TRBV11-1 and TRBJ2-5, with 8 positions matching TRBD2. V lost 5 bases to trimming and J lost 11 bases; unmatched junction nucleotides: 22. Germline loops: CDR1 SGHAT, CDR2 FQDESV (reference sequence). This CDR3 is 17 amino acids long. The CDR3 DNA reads TGTGCCAGCAGCCTCCATAGCCTCCCGGGAGGGCTCCAGGAGCAGTACTTC. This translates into CASSLHSLPGGLQEQYF.

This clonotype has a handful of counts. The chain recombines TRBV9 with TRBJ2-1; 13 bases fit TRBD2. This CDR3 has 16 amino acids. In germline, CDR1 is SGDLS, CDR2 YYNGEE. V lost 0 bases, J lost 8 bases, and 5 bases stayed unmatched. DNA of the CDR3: TGTGCCAGCAGCGTAGCCGTGACTAGCGGGAGGTATGAGCAGTTCTTC. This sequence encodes CASSVAVTSGRYEQFF. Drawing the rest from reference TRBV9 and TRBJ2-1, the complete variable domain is DSGVTQTPKHLITATGQRVTLRCSPRSGDLSVYWYQQSLDQGLQFLIQYYNGEERAKGNILERFSAQQFPDLHSELNLSSLELGDSALYFCASSVAVTSGRYEQFFGPGTRLTVL.

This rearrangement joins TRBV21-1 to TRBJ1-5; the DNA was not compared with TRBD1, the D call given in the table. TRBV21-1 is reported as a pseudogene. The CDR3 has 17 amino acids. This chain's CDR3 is CASSKERGTYSNQPQHF. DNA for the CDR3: TGTGCCAGCAGCAAAGAACGGGGCACGTATAGCAATCAGCCCCAGCATTTT.

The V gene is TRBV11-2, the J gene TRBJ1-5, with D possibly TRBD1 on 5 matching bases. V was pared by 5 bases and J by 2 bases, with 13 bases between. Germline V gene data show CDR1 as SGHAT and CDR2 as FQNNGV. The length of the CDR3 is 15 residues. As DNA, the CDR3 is TGTGCCAGCAGCGACCAGGGAGCGGGCAATCAGCCCCAGCATTTT. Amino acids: CASSDQGAGNQPQHF.

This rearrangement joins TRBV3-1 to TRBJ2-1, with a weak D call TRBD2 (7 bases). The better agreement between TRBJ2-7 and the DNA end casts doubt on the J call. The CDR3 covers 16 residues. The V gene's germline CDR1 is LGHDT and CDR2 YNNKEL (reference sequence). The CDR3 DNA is TGTGCCAGCAGCCTCCAGGGAGGGGGGACCTACAATGAGCAGTACTTC. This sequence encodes CASSLQGGGTYNEQYF.

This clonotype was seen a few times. The CDR3: CSATRTPGQASYEQYF. DNA of the CDR3: TGCAGTGCTACTCGTACTCCGGGACAGGCGTCCTACGAGCAGTACTTC. This sequence joins TRBV20-1 and TRBJ2-7, with 8 bases identical to TRBD1. V trimming: 4 bases; J trimming: 1 base; junction bases outside the gene matches: 12. CDR1 is DFQATT, CDR2 SNEGSKA, per germline (reference sequence). The CDR3 extends over 16 amino acids.

Here the CDR3 reads CATSDGAGSGRNEQFF. CDR3 nucleotides: TGTGCCACCAGTGATGGGGCTGGTAGCGGGAGGAATGAGCAGTTCTTC. The V gene is TRBV24-1, the J gene TRBJ2-1; 10 nucleotides align to TRBD2. CDR3 length equals 16 residues. CDR1 KGHDR and CDR2 SFDVKD come from the germline V gene. V gave up 3 bases and J gave up 7 bases; unmatched junction bases: 8.

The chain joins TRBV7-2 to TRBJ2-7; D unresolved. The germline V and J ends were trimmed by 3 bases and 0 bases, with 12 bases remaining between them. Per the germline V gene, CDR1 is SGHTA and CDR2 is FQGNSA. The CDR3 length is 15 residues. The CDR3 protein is CASSLALGVSYEQYF. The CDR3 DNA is TGTGCCAGCAGCTTGGCGTTGGGCGTCTCCTACGAGCAGTACTTC.

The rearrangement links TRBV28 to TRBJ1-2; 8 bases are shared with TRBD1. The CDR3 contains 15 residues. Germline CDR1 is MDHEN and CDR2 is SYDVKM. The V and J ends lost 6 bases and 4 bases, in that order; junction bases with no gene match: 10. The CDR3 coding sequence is TGTGCCAGCAGCATGCGGGACAGGCTTTCCTATGGCTACACCTTC. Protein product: CASSMRDRLSYGYTF.

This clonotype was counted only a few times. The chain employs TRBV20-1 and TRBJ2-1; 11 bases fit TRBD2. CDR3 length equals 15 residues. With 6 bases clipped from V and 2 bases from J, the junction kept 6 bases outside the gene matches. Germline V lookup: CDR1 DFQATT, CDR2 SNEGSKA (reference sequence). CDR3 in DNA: TGCAGTGCCCTCCCACTAGCGGGAGCCTACAATGAGCAGTTCTTC. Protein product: CSALPLAGAYNEQFF.

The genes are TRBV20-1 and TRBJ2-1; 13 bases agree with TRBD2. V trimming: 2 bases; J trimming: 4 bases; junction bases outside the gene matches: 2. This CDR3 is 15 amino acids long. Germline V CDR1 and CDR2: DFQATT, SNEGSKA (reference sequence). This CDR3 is CSARQTSGGYNEQFF. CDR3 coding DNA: TGCAGTGCTAGACAGACTAGCGGGGGGTACAATGAGCAGTTCTTC.

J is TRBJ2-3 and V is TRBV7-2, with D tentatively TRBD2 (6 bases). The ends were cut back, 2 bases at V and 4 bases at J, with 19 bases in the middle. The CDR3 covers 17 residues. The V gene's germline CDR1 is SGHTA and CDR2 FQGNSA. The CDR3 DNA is TGTGCCAGCAGCTTACAACCGTGGGACTCCTACGCAGATACGCAGTATTTT. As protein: CASSLQPWDSYADTQYF.

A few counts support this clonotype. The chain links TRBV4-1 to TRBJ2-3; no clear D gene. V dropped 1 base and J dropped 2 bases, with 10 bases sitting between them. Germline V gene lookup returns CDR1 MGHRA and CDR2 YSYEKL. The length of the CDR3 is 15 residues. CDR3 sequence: CASSQGRTSTDTQYF. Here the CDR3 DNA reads TGCGCCAGCAGCCAAGGAAGGACCTCCACAGATACGCAGTATTTT.

CDR3 amino acids: CASSSNPRRLAGYENDEQFF. CDR3 in DNA: TGCGCCAGCAGCTCCAACCCCCGGCGGCTAGCGGGATACGAAAATGATGAGCAGTTCTTC. The chain uses TRBV5-1 and TRBJ2-1, with TRBD2 matching over 9 bases. V lost 3 bases to trimming and J lost 8 bases; unmatched junction nucleotides: 24. This CDR3 has 20 residues. Germline CDR1 is SGHRS and CDR2 is YFSETQ.

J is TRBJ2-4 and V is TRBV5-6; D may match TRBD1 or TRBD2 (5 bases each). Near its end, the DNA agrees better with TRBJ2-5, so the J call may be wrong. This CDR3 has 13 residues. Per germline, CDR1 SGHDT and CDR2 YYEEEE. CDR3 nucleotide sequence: TGTGCCAGCAGACATTCCGGGACAGAGACCCAGTACTTC. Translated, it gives CASRHSGTETQYF.

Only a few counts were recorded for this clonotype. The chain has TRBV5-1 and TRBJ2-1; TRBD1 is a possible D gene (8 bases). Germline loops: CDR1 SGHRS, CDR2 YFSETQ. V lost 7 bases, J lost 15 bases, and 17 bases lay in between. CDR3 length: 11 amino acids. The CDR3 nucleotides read TGCGCCAGCTCCGGACAGGGCGGGGGGTTCTTC. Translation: CASSGQGGGFF.